The rows below give T cell receptor beta chains drawn from one sample of a study of blood T cells in healthy people across ages. In TCRdb, the 5' RACE reads were re-called with MiXCR into one record per CDR3 protein. The repertoire holds 650,000 to 1,000,000 distinct CDR3 sequences, with about 34% as singletons. The sequencing input was blood. The receptors were sampled from a man aged 18 to 30 in good health. Each CDR3 is given with its conserved first and last residue. The order of the fields is V gene, CDR3 length, clone size, CDR3 protein. Rows give clone size only sometimes, using once, few, many, or a class for an expanded clone.

TRBV29-1 14 many CSVEDPDSVHGYTF
TRBV6-1 15 . CASSEVAGTNYGYTF
TRBV4-2 16 many CASSQVIGQGGFQAFF
TRBV15 18 . CATSRDPRPGGSYNEQYF
TRBV7-2 16 many CASSPPSGAYQETQYF
TRBV20-1 12 . CSASPGVQPQHF
TRBV5-1 14 . CASSLGPKDTGAFF
TRBV20-1 14 . CSASKGQFYNEQFF
TRBV5-6 14 many CASSLDTTIRTQYF
TRBV20-1 14 once CSAGLRDNSYEQYF
TRBV12-3/TRBV12-4 16 . CASSATMDRVPYEQYF
TRBV18 17 few CASSPRQGAFSYNEQFF
TRBV21-1 14 . CASTKGGQYYEQYF
TRBV5-6 13 few CASSFGTSIGYTF
TRBV7-2 13 many CASSTGLAGKQYF
TRBV7-9 12 many CASTSDPHEQYF
TRBV15 16 . CATKGGRPDAGTEAFF
TRBV6-2/TRBV6-3 14 . CASSRGTGAQEQYF
TRBV4-3 15 few CASSLGQTASYGYTF